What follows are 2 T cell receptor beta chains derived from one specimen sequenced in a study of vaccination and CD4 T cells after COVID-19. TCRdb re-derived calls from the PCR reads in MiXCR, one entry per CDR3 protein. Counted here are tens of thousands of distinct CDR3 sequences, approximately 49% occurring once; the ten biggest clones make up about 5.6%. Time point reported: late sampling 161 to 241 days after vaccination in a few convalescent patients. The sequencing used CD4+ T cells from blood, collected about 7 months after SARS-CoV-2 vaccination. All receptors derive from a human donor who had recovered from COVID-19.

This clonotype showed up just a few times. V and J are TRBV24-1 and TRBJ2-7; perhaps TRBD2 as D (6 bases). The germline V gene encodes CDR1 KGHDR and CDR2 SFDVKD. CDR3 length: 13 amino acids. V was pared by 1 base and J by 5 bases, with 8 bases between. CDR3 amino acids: CATSDFWTNEQYF. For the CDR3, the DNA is TGTGCCACCAGTGATTTTTGGACTAACGAGCAGTACTTC.

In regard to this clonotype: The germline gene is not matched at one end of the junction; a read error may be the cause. The DNA of the CDR3 is TGCAGTACTAGAGTGCGGACCACAGATACGCAGTATTTT. Translating gives CSTRVRTTDTQYF. The rearrangement joins TRBV20-1 to TRBJ2-3; D is perhaps TRBD2 (5 bases). The CDR3 spans 13 residues. CDR1 and CDR2 from the germline V gene are DFQATT and SNEGSKA (reference sequence).